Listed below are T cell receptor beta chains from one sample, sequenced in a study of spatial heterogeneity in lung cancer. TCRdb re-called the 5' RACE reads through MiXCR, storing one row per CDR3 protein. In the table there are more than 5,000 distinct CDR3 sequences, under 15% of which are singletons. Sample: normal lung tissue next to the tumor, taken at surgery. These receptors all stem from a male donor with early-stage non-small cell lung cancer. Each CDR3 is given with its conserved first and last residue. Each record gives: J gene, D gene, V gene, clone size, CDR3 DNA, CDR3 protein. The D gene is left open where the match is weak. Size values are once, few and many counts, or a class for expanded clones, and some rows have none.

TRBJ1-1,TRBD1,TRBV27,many,TGTGCCAGCAGTCCCGGACAGGAGAACACTGAAGCTTTCTTT,CASSPGQENTEAFF
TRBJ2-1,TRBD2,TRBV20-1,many,TGCAGTGCTACCTATAGGCTAGCGGGGTACAATGAGCAGTTCTTC,CSATYRLAGYNEQFF
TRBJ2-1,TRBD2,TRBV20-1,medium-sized,TGCAGTGCTAGAGACACTAGCGGGCGTGACAATGAGCAGTTCTTC,CSARDTSGRDNEQFF
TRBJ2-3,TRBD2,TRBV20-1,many,TGCAGTGCTGTGGGTCTAGCGGGAGCGGGAACTTCAGATACGCAGTATTTT,CSAVGLAGAGTSDTQYF
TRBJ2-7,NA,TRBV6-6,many,TGTGCCAGCAACACCGGTGGGCATTTCTCCTACGAGCAGTACTTC,CASNTGGHFSYEQYF
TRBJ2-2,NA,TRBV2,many,TGTGCCAGCAGGACCCTCCGGGGAGCCACCGGGGAGCTGTTTTTT,CASRTLRGATGELFF
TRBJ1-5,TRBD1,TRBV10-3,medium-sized,TGTGCCACTCACGGGACAGGGTACAATCAGCCCCAGCATTTT,CATHGTGYNQPQHF
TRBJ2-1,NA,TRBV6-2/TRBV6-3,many,TGTGCCAGCAGTTACCCGGGGCGCAGAGTCATGTTTAATGAGCAGTTCTTC,CASSYPGRRVMFNEQFF
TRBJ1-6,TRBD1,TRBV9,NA,TGTGCCAGCAGCGTAACAGGGGGTAGCAATTCACCCCTCCACTTT,CASSVTGGSNSPLHF
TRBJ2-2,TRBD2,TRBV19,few,TGTGCCAGTAGTATAGACCAAGCGGGAGGGGGCACCGGGGAGCTGTTTTTT,CASSIDQAGGGTGELFF
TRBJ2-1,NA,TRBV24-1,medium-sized,TGTGCCACCAGTGAGTACAGGGACTTCGGTGAGCAGTTCTTC,CATSEYRDFGEQFF
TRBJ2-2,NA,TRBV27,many,TGTGCCAGCAGTTCGACAGGAACGAACACCGGGGAGCTGTTTTTT,CASSSTGTNTGELFF
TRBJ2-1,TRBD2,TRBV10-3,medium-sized,TGTGCCATCAGTGAGCGGGAGGGCTCCTACAATGAGCAGTTCTTC,CAISEREGSYNEQFF
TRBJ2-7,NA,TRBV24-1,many,TGTGCCACCAGTGAGAGTGCAAGCTCCTACGAGCAGTACTTC,CATSESASSYEQYF
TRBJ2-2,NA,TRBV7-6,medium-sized,TGTGCCAGCAGCTTGGGTACCGGGGAGCTGTTTTTT,CASSLGTGELFF
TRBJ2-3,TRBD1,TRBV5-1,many,TGCGCCAGCAGCCCCGGACAGGGATCAGATACGCAGTATTTT,CASSPGQGSDTQYF
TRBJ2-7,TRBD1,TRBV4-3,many,TGCGCCAGCAGCCAAGAGACCGGGACAGGGGGATACGAGCAGTACTTC,CASSQETGTGGYEQYF
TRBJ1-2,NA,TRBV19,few,TGTGCCAGTAGTATAACGATCGGCGGCTATGGCTACACCTTC,CASSITIGGYGYTF
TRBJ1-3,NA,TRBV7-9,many,TGTGCCAGCAGCACAGACTCTGGAAACACCATATATTTT,CASSTDSGNTIYF
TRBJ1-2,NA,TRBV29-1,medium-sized,TGCAGCGTTGCGGGGATTGGCTATGGCTACACCTTC,CSVAGIGYGYTF
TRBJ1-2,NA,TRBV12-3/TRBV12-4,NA,TGTGCCAGCTCAACTGGGGGGACTGCGAGGTCCTATGGCTACACCTTC,CASSTGGTARSYGYTF
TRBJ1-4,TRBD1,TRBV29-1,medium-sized,TGCAGCGTTCTTGGGACAGATCGATCTAATGAAAAACTGTTTTTT,CSVLGTDRSNEKLFF
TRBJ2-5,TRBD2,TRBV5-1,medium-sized,TGCGCCAGCAGCCCGGGACTAGCGGGAGTGACCCAGTACTTC,CASSPGLAGVTQYF
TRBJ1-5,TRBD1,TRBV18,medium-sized,TGTGCCAGCTCACCACAAGGGGGCGGGAATCAGCCCCAGCATTTT,CASSPQGGGNQPQHF
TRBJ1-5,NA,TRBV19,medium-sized,TGTGCCAGCGGAGTCAATCAGCCCCAGCATTTT,CASGVNQPQHF
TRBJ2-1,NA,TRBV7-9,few,TGTGCCAGCAGCCCGGGACCGAGCTCCTACAATGAGCAGTTCTTC,CASSPGPSSYNEQFF
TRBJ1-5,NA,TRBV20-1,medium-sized,TGCAGTGCCCGGACCCCAATGGGGAATCAGCCCCAGCATTTT,CSARTPMGNQPQHF
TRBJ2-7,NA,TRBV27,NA,TGTGCCAGCACCATAATTCCACCCTCCTACGAGCAGTACTTC,CASTIIPPSYEQYF
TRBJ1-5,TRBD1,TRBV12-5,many,TGTGCTAGTGGCCCGGGGACAGGGAGTAATCAGCCCCAGCATTTT,CASGPGTGSNQPQHF
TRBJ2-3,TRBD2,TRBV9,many,TGTGCCAGCAGCGTAGAGGCGGGAGAGACAGATACGCAGTATTTT,CASSVEAGETDTQYF
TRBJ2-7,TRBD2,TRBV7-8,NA,TGTGCCAGCATCTCAGGACGGGACTACTCCTACGAGCAGTACTTC,CASISGRDYSYEQYF
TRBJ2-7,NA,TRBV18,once,TGTGCCAGCTCACAAATAGCGGCATCCTACGAGCAGTACTTC,CASSQIAASYEQYF
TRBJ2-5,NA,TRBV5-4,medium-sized,TGTGCCAGCAGCTTGCGACAGTATCAAGAGACCCAGTACTTC,CASSLRQYQETQYF
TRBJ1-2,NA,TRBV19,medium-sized,TGTGCCAGTAGTATCGGCTGGGACGATGGCTACACCTTC,CASSIGWDDGYTF
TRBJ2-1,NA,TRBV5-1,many,TGCGCCAGCAGCCCCGCCCTCTACAATGAGCAGTTCTTC,CASSPALYNEQFF
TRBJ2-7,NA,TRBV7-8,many,TGTGCCAGCCGGCAGAAAGCCTACGAGCAGTACTTC,CASRQKAYEQYF
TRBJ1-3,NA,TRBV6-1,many,TGTGCCAGCAGTGAAAGGAGGGCGAGCTCTGGAAACACCATATATTTT,CASSERRASSGNTIYF
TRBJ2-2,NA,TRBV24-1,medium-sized,TGTGCCACCTCTGGGACACCGAACACCGGGGAGCTGTTTTTT,CATSGTPNTGELFF
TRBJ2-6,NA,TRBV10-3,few,TGTGCCATCATGAGCTCTGGGGCCAACGTCCTGACTTTC,CAIMSSGANVLTF
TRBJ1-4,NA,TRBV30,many,TGTGCCTGGAGCCGATCAATGCTGTCAACTAATGAAAAACTGTTTTTT,CAWSRSMLSTNEKLFF
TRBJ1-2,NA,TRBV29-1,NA,TGCAGCGTTGAAGATCGGGGGCGCTTGGGCTACACCTTC,CSVEDRGRLGYTF
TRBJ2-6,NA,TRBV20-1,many,TGCAGTGCCCCTCCCAGGGCTGGGGCCAACGTCCTGACTTTC,CSAPPRAGANVLTF
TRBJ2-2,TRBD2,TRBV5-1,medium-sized,TGCGCCAGCCGCCAGACTAGCGGGAGTACGCCCGGGGAGCTGTTTTTT,CASRQTSGSTPGELFF
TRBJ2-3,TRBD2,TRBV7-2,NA,TGTGCCAGCAGCCGCGGGAGCCAGCCATCGATGACAGATACGCAGTATTTT,CASSRGSQPSMTDTQYF
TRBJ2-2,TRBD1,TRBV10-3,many,TGTGCCACCGGACAGGGGGCCGGGGAGCTGTTTTTT,CATGQGAGELFF
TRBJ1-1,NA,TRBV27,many,TGTGCCAGCACCCTAAGGGAAGGGGATCTTGTAGCTTTCTTT,CASTLREGDLVAFF
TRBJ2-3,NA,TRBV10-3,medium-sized,TGTGCCATCAGTGGGCGGGCTAGCGGCACAGATACGCAGTATTTT,CAISGRASGTDTQYF
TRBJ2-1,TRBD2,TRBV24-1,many,TGTGCCACCAGTGCCTCTCCAGGACTAGCGGGAGGGACGTCCTACAATGAGCAGTTCTTC,CATSASPGLAGGTSYNEQFF
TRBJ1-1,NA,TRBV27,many,TGTGCCAGCGTCGGGGGGGCGACTGAAGCTTTCTTT,CASVGGATEAFF
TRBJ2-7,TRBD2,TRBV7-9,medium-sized,TGTGCCAGCAGCTTAACTAGCGGGGAGACCTACGAGCAGTACTTC,CASSLTSGETYEQYF
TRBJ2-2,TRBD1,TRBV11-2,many,TGTGCCAGCAGCTTACTAGACAGGGGCGCCGGGGAGCTGTTTTTT,CASSLLDRGAGELFF
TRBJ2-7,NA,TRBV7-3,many,TGTGCCAGCAGCCCCAATGACTCCTACGAGCAGTACTTC,CASSPNDSYEQYF
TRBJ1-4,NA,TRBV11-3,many,TGTGCCAGCAGCTTTGGTGGCTATGAAAAACTGTTTTTT,CASSFGGYEKLFF
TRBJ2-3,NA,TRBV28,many,TGTGCCAGCAGGCAGCAGCGGGCTAAAAGAGGCACAGATACGCAGTATTTT,CASRQQRAKRGTDTQYF
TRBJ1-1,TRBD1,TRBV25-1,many,TGTGCCAGCAGACAACAGGGGGCAATTGAAGCTTTCTTT,CASRQQGAIEAFF